The 8 T cell receptor beta chains presented below share a single source sample, sequenced in a study of cytomegalovirus exposure and HLA in healthy donors. A multiplex PCR was run with 60 Vbeta primers and 13 Jbeta primers. Method: immunoSEQ multiplex PCR; TCRdb's copy keeps in-frame clones and lacks some. In the table there are about 180,000 clones, less than 80% of which are singletons. Sequencing input: PBMCs. Every receptor here comes from a man between 18 and 29 years old in good health and CMV-seronegative.

The chain combines TRBV5-1 with TRBJ1-1; D is perhaps TRBD1 (5 bases). Germline CDR1 SGHRS, CDR2 YFSETQ. Trimming took off 7 bases at V and 4 bases at J, with 14 bases between the two ends. This CDR3 has 13 amino acids. CDR3 loop: CASQGGLATEAFF. The CDR3 bases are TGCGCCAGCCAGGGAGGGCTGGCCACTGAAGCTTTCTTT.

The rearrangement joins TRBV27 to TRBJ1-1, with 8 bases identical to TRBD1. The CDR3 runs to 17 residues. Germline values: CDR1 MNHEY, CDR2 SMNVEV (reference sequence). Trimming cost V 0 bases and J 3 bases; bases outside gene matches: 9. In DNA, the CDR3 is TGTGCCAGCAGTTTATCTGGCAGGGGGCGCTGGGACACTGAAGCTTTCTTT. Translation: CASSLSGRGRWDTEAFF.

This clone was counted between two and nine times. The chain couples TRBV19 to TRBJ2-7; D remains ambiguous. The CDR3 is 14 residues long. V was cut by 0 bases and J by 3 bases, with 9 bases left in between. CDR1 is LNHDA and CDR2 is SQIVND in the germline V gene (reference sequence). The CDR3 spells CASSIDPRSYEQYF. The CDR3 DNA reads TGTGCCAGTAGTATAGATCCTAGAAGCTACGAGCAGTACTTC.

V gene TRBV4-1 combines with J gene TRBJ2-1; a weak D match, TRBD2 (6 bases). CDR1 and CDR2 from the germline V gene are MGHRA and YSYEKL. CDR3 size: 18 residues. V lost 1 base and J lost 1, with 17 bases in between. CDR3 sequence: CASSQGNSGIPSYNEQFF. The CDR3 DNA is TGCGCCAGCAGCCAAGGGAATAGCGGTATCCCTTCCTACAATGAGCAGTTCTTC.

The chain combines TRBV7-9 with TRBJ1-4; D might be TRBD1 (5 bases). From germline, CDR1 is SEHNR and CDR2 FQNEAQ (reference sequence). Trimming pared 1 base from V and 11 bases from J, leaving 11 bases between. CDR3 length equals 13 residues. CDR3 sequence reads: CASSLGSGRKLFF. The DNA for the CDR3 is TGTGCCAGCAGCTTAGGGTCAGGGAGGAAACTGTTTTTT.

In its sample, this clone was seen a few times. This chain uses TRBV21-1 with TRBJ1-5. TRBV21-1 is deemed a pseudogene. The CDR3 is made up of 15 amino acids. Written as DNA, the CDR3 is TGTGCCAGCAGCAAAGTTGGAGGGAACAATCAGCCCCAGCATTTT. It yields the protein CASSKVGGNNQPQHF.

As to this clone: At one end, the junction sequence differs from germline, possibly due to a read error. V gene TRBV23-1 combines with J gene TRBJ1-4; possibly TRBD1 for D (6 bases). TRBV23-1 is treated as an ORF (open reading frame) with a function not yet certain. CDR3 length: 18 amino acids. CDR3 coding DNA: TGCGCCAGCAGTCAAACTGGGGGCCTTCCGTTAACTAATGGAAAACTGTTTTTT. Amino acid sequence: CASSQTGGLPLTNGKLFF.

J is TRBJ2-5 and V is TRBV30; 7 bases line up with TRBD1. Germline V gene sequence: CDR1 GTSNPN, CDR2 SVGIG (reference sequence). Trimming removed 7 bases from V and 1 base from J; junction bases left unmatched: 12. The CDR3 has 15 amino acids. CDR3 coding DNA: TGTGCCTCTTCCTTCGGCCGGGACAGCCAAGAGACCCAGTACTTC. It specifies CASSFGRDSQETQYF.